The 18 T cell receptor beta chains below were found in one sample sequenced in a study of T cell changes during pregnancy in multiple sclerosis. Clones were sequenced by immunoSEQ multiplex PCR, and TCRdb holds only the in-frame ones, with some missing. The data show about 8,500 clones, roughly 85% seen once. The source was CD8+ T cells from peripheral blood mononuclear cells, collected in the first trimester of pregnancy. These receptors were obtained from a female donor in good health, enrolled as a control in a pregnancy study.

The chain carries TRBV5-4 and TRBJ2-7; a weak D match, TRBD1 (6 bases). Germline CDR1 and CDR2: SGHNT and YYREEE (reference sequence). Trimming left V 7 bases short and J 4 bases short, with 18 bases between. The CDR3 is made up of 14 amino acids. CDR3 sequence: CASAASTGSYEQYF. DNA of the CDR3: TGTGCCAGCGCCGCATCGACAGGATCTTACGAGCAGTACTTC.

The V and J genes are TRBV28 and TRBJ2-3; the D gene is possibly TRBD2 (6 bases). The V end lost 3 bases, the J end lost 0 bases, and 10 bases lay between the germline ends. The CDR3 has 15 residues. Germline CDR1 reads MDHEN; CDR2 reads SYDVKM. CDR3 residues: CASSFPGESTDTQYF. The CDR3 region has the DNA TGTGCCAGCAGTTTCCCGGGGGAGAGCACAGATACGCAGTATTTT.

This chain joins TRBV7-2 and TRBJ1-2, with no clear D. CDR1 and CDR2 (germline): SGHTA, FQGNSA. V gave up 5 bases and J gave up 6 bases, with 22 bases separating them. The CDR3 loop spans 16 amino acids. In nucleotides, the CDR3 is TGTGCCAGCAGCCATGACGCCGTAGCCAAGTTAGATGGCTACACCTTC. Translation gives CASSHDAVAKLDGYTF.

This chain links TRBV27 with TRBJ2-6; 8 bases are a match to TRBD1. The V gene's germline CDR1 is MNHEY and CDR2 SMNVEV (reference sequence). This CDR3 has 14 amino acids. J gave up 4 bases and V 8 bases, and 4 bases lay outside the gene matches. CDR3 nucleotide sequence: TGTGCCAGCCGACAGGGGCACGGGGCCAACGTCCTGACTTTC. It codes for CASRQGHGANVLTF.

This chain joins TRBV30 and TRBJ2-6, with D possibly TRBD1 on 5 matching bases. This CDR3 is built from 17 residues. Per the germline V gene, CDR1 is GTSNPN and CDR2 is SVGIG (reference sequence). V dropped 2 bases and J dropped 0 bases, with 14 bases sitting between them. CDR3 sequence (DNA): TGTGCCTGGAGTCCCACAGGTCGCGGCTCTGGGGCCAACGTCCTGACTTTC. Its protein is CAWSPTGRGSGANVLTF.

The rearrangement joins TRBV23-1 to TRBJ2-1; 12 bases match TRBD2. TRBV23-1 is identified as an open reading frame with a role that is uncertain. The CDR3 contains 17 residues. With V trimmed by 5 bases and J by 5 bases, 10 bases remained unmatched. CDR3 sequence reads: CASSLTSGGRYNNEQFF. The CDR3 DNA is TGCGCCAGCAGTTTGACTAGCGGGGGCCGATATAACAATGAGCAGTTCTTC.

The rearrangement joins TRBV7-4 to TRBJ2-1, with 11 bases lining up with TRBD2. The CDR3 is 17 residues long. Germline V gene data show CDR1 as SGHVT and CDR2 as SQSDAQ. V was pared by 2 bases and J by 7 bases, with 10 bases of the junction left unmatched. CDR3 coding DNA: TGTGCCAGCAGCTTATTATCTAGCGGGGGGCCAGGGAATGAGCAGTTCTTC. Translation: CASSLLSSGGPGNEQFF. The variable domain in full, completed from reference TRBV7-4 and TRBJ2-1, reads GAGVSQSPRYKVAKRGRDVALRCDSISGHVTLYWYRQTLGQGSEVLTYSQSDAQRDKSGRPSGRFSAERPERSVSTLKIQRTEQGDSAVYLCASSLLSSGGPGNEQFFGPGTRLTVL.

This chain uses TRBV5-8 with TRBJ1-1; possibly TRBD1 for D (5 bases). CDR3 length: 14 residues. V was trimmed by 0 bases and J by 1 base, leaving 7 bases between them. CDR1 is SGHTS, CDR2 YDEGEE, per germline. CDR3 protein: CASSLAGGNTEAFF. CDR3 in DNA: TGTGCCAGCAGCTTGGCCGGGGGGAACACTGAAGCTTTCTTT.

This chain uses TRBV19 with TRBJ2-7; D is perhaps TRBD2 (5 bases). The V gene lost 9 bases and the J gene lost 3 bases, with 9 bases spanning the gap. Per the germline V gene, CDR1 is LNHDA and CDR2 is SQIVND (reference sequence). The CDR3 has 11 amino acids. The CDR3 sequence is CASGLFYEQYF. The CDR3 DNA reads TGTGCCAGCGGACTGTTCTACGAGCAGTACTTC.

The chain is built from TRBV30 and TRBJ1-1, with D possibly matching TRBD1 (5 bases). V was pared by 1 base and J by 1 base, with 10 bases between. This CDR3 spans 14 amino acids. The germline CDR1 and CDR2 sequences are GTSNPN and SVGIG (reference sequence). CDR3 sequence reads: CAWSETRGNTEAFF. DNA for the CDR3: TGTGCCTGGAGTGAGACAAGGGGGAACACTGAAGCTTTCTTT. The whole variable domain, remainder taken from reference TRBV30 and TRBJ1-1, is SQTIHQWPATLVQPVGSPLSLECTVEGTSNPNLYWYRQAAGRGLQLLFYSVGIGQISSEVPQNLSASRPQDRQFILSSKKLLLSDSGFYLCAWSETRGNTEAFFGQGTRLTVV.

There are a few counts of this clone. The chain joins TRBV9 to TRBJ2-2; the match to TRBD1 covers 8 bases. J gave up 8 bases and V 4 bases, and 10 bases lay outside the gene matches. The CDR3 spans 15 residues. Germline V gene lookup returns CDR1 SGDLS and CDR2 YYNGEE. The CDR3 region has the DNA TGTGCCAGCAGCCCGGACAGGGTTGTACCGGGGGAGCTGTTTTTT. Translating gives CASSPDRVVPGELFF.

The rearrangement uses TRBV6-1 and TRBJ2-6; TRBD1 matches at 9 bases. There are 16 residues in the CDR3. The germline CDR1 and CDR2 sequences are MNHNS and SASEGT. With 4 bases clipped from V and 5 bases from J, the junction kept 6 bases outside the gene matches. CDR3 bases: TGTGCCAGCAGTGGAAACAGGGGGCCGTGGGCCAACGTCCTGACTTTC. As protein: CASSGNRGPWANVLTF.

The V call is TRBV15, the J call TRBJ2-5; 11 bases agree with TRBD2. This CDR3 has 16 residues. The germline V gene encodes CDR1 LNHNV and CDR2 YYDKDF (reference sequence). J lost 5 bases, V lost 0 bases, and 5 bases had no gene match. DNA for the CDR3: TGTGCCACCAGCAGAGAGACTAGCGGGGCCCCGGAGACCCAGTACTTC. This translates into CATSRETSGAPETQYF.

This chain connects TRBV7-9 to TRBJ2-7, with D tentatively TRBD2 (6 bases). This CDR3 has 15 residues. V lost 2 bases and J 0 bases, leaving 11 bases between the germline ends. Per the germline V gene, CDR1 is SEHNR and CDR2 is FQNEAQ (reference sequence). The CDR3 nucleotides read TGTGCCAGCAGCTTATTTGACGGGAGCTCCTACGAGCAGTACTTC. Encoded protein: CASSLFDGSSYEQYF.

CDR3 in amino acids: CASSGPGTGEEQYF. The CDR3 bases are TGTGCCAGCAGCGGGCCCGGGACAGGGGAAGAGCAGTACTTC. This chain joins TRBV7-8 and TRBJ2-7; 10 bases align to TRBD1. The germline gives CDR1 SGHVS, CDR2 FQNEAQ. Trimming took 5 bases from V and 7 from J; bases not matched to a gene: 8. The CDR3 loop spans 14 amino acids.

The chain joins TRBV5-1 to TRBJ2-3, with D perhaps matching TRBD1 (5 bases). CDR3 length equals 13 residues. CDR1 and CDR2 (germline): SGHRS, YFSETQ. The germline V and J ends were trimmed by 0 bases and 6 bases, with 8 bases remaining between them. CDR3: CASSLEGSDTQYF. The CDR3 DNA reads as TGCGCCAGCAGCTTGGAGGGGTCCGATACGCAGTATTTT.

The V gene is TRBV6-5, the J gene TRBJ2-2, with no clear D. This CDR3 region has 13 residues. V was clipped by 6 bases and J by 8 bases, with 13 bases between them. Germline CDR1 reads MNHEY; CDR2 reads SVGAGI. The CDR3 bases are TGTGCCAGCAGCCCCCGCGATGAGGGGGAGCTGTTTTTT. As protein: CASSPRDEGELFF.

The V gene is TRBV4-2, the J gene TRBJ2-1; weak D call: TRBD2 (7 bases). V shed 0 bases and J shed 6 bases, with 12 bases lying between them. This CDR3 comprises 15 residues. Per the germline V gene, CDR1 is LGHNA and CDR2 is YNFKEQ. The CDR3 loop is CASSQDRGATNEQFF. CDR3 nucleotides: TGTGCCAGCAGCCAAGATCGGGGGGCGACCAATGAGCAGTTCTTC.